This TCR beta chain was obtained from a study of cytomegalovirus exposure and HLA in healthy donors. Worth noting for this clone: Its antigen is still unknown.

13 Jbeta primers and 60 Vbeta primers were used for the PCR. The repertoire was sequenced with immunoSEQ multiplex PCR; TCRdb's copy has only in-frame clones and lacks some. The table lists 150,000 to 200,000 clones, 76% of them singletons. General study points: Within an earlier analysis, most TCR beta V segments proved productive either about 90% or about 30% of the time. The likely origin of a cluster of highly shared sequence variants was a sequencing artifact. In a later analysis, compared with equally common non-associated chains, HLA-associated beta chains were more expanded.

CDR3 length equals 14 residues. Germline V CDR1 and CDR2: ENHRY, SYGVKD. The chain has TRBV10-3 and TRBJ2-5, with TRBD2 matching 7 bases. The J call may be incorrect, as the DNA end agrees better with TRBJ2-7. The clonotype originates from a male donor in good health and CMV-seronegative. Sample: PBMCs. The CDR3 is CAIRGRVSSYEQYF. The CDR3 region has the DNA TGTGCCATCAGAGGGAGGGTTAGCTCCTACGAGCAGTACTTC.